This paragraph reports one T cell receptor (beta chain). Its antigen is still unknown. This sample is part of a study of CD8 T cells in ankylosing spondylitis. V lost 6 bases to trimming and J lost 8 bases, with 16 bases between them. There are 14 residues in the CDR3. Per germline, CDR1 MNHNS and CDR2 SASEGT. Broader study findings: Among TCR beta sequences, a motif of several highly homologous variants appeared characteristic of ankylosing spondylitis blood.

TCRdb recomputed calls from the 5' RACE reads with MiXCR, one row per CDR3 protein. The sample shows around 770,000 distinct CDR3 sequences, approximately 12% of them seen only once. The sample consisted of blood, either unsorted or a sorted T cell fraction (not recorded which). The rearrangement links TRBV6-1 to TRBJ1-4; D may be TRBD1 (6 bases). The source is a male donor with ankylosing spondylitis. Here the CDR3 DNA reads TGTGCCAGCAGCTCGACGGGGGCTTGGGAAAAACTGTTTTTT. It encodes CASSSTGAWEKLFF.